This T cell receptor beta chain appears in the sequencing data of a study of CD8 T cells in Susac syndrome. Random hexamers were used to reverse transcribe an amount of about 0.45 to 1 ug RNA. TCRdb redid the calling of the immunoSEQ multiplex PCR reads with MiXCR, one entry per CDR3 protein. The sample contains around 270,000 distinct CDR3 sequences, roughly 85% of which appear only once. CDR3 length equals 14 residues. The germline gives CDR1 MNHEY, CDR2 SVGAGI. With 6 bases removed from V and 6 bases from J, the gap between germline ends came to 17 bases. In blood CD8+ and CD4+ T cells, TCR beta underwent sequencing.

What was sequenced was CD8+ T cells from PBMCs. The sequence was collected from a human donor with multiple sclerosis. The chain uses TRBV6-5 and TRBJ1-2; no definite D call. In DNA form, the CDR3 reads TGTGCCAGCAGCCATACAGTTCCCCTCGATGGCTACACCTTC. It translates to CASSHTVPLDGYTF.